These 12 T cell receptor beta chains came from one sample sequenced in a study of neurological immune-mediated disorders. Using its own MiXCR run on the 5' RACE reads, TCRdb lists one record per CDR3 protein. Of about 45,000 distinct CDR3 sequences in the sample, approximately 12% are singletons; the top ten hold about an eighth. The time point was: longitudinal time-point 3. Sequencing used PBMCs. These TCRs come from a man aged 25 to 40 in good health.

The chain joins TRBV5-1 to TRBJ2-7; the D gene is possibly TRBD2 (6 bases). This CDR3 spans 16 amino acids. Per the germline V gene, CDR1 is SGHRS and CDR2 is YFSETQ. Trimming cost V 3 bases and J 0 bases, with 16 bases left between them. Here the CDR3 reads CASSSGGAGFSYEQYF. The DNA for the CDR3 is TGCGCCAGCAGCTCCGGCGGGGCCGGGTTCTCCTACGAGCAGTACTTC.

This rearrangement joins TRBV18 to TRBJ1-5; a weak D match, TRBD1 (6 bases). Germline CDR1 KGHSH, CDR2 LQKENI. The germline V and J ends were trimmed by 2 bases and 3 bases, with 14 bases remaining between them. This CDR3 is built from 16 residues. In DNA form, the CDR3 reads TGTGCCAGCTCACCAATAAAGACAGGCAACAATCAGCCCCAGCATTTT. Translation: CASSPIKTGNNQPQHF.

Remarks on this clonotype: Possible read error: a much larger clone is one base away. V usage is TRBV20-1 and J usage is TRBJ1-2; D is unclear. The V end was cut by 3 bases, the J end by 6 bases, with 11 bases between. The CDR3 is 12 residues long. From germline, CDR1 is DFQATT and CDR2 SNEGSKA (reference sequence). The CDR3 DNA reads as TGCAGTGCTAGGGCGGAGGCCCATGGCTACACCTTC. Translated, it gives CSARAEAHGYTF.

This clonotype has at least ten counts. The chain joins TRBV6-2 or TRBV6-3 to TRBJ2-1; D unclear. Trimming took 2 bases from V and 10 from J, leaving 15 bases between them. Germline CDR1 MNHEY, CDR2 SVGEGT. The CDR3 contains 14 residues. CDR3 protein: CASSYGVVFREQFF. The CDR3 DNA follows: TGTGCCAGCAGTTACGGGGTTGTGTTCCGAGAGCAGTTCTTC.

J is TRBJ2-5 and V is TRBV7-6; 9 bases fit TRBD2. V shed 5 bases, J shed 6 bases, and the junction held 13 bases outside the gene matches. Germline CDR1 is SGHVS and CDR2 is FNYEAQ. This CDR3 spans 16 amino acids. CDR3 amino acids: CASSIPWGAGGKTQYF. The CDR3 DNA reads as TGTGCCAGCAGCATCCCATGGGGAGCGGGAGGAAAGACCCAGTACTTC.

The CDR3 protein is CASSLNSYGYTF. The CDR3 DNA follows: TGTGCCAGCAGCTTAAACAGCTATGGCTACACCTTC. This rearrangement joins TRBV7-2 to TRBJ1-2; unclear D gene. Germline lookup yields CDR1 SGHTA and CDR2 FQGNSA. The ends were cut back, 2 bases at V and 4 bases at J, with 5 bases in the middle. The length of the CDR3 is 12 residues.

This clonotype was detected many times. The chain is built from TRBV28 and TRBJ2-1; D may match TRBD1 or TRBD2 (5 bases each). This CDR3 is 17 amino acids long. Germline V gene sequence: CDR1 MDHEN, CDR2 SYDVKM. Trimming pared 6 bases from V and 12 bases from J, leaving 30 bases between. CDR3 in amino acids: CASSSYSGTQLLVGQFF. In nucleotides, the CDR3 is TGTGCCAGCAGCAGCTACTCCGGGACGCAGCTTCTAGTTGGGCAGTTCTTC.

This clonotype was counted many times. J is TRBJ2-7 and V is TRBV7-2; 9 bases match TRBD1. V was clipped by 7 bases and J by 0 bases; unmatched bases: 13. There are 17 residues in the CDR3. Germline lookup yields CDR1 SGHTA and CDR2 FQGNSA. The CDR3 DNA sequence: TGTGCCAGCACCAATGACTACGGGACAGGGTACTCCTACGAGCAGTACTTC. Its protein is CASTNDYGTGYSYEQYF. The complete variable domain, with remaining parts taken from reference TRBV7-2 and TRBJ2-7, reads GAGVSQSPSNKVTEKGKDVELRCDPISGHTALYWYRQSLGQGLEFLIYFQGNSAPDKSGLPSDRFSAERTGGSVSTLTIQRTQQEDSAVYLCASTNDYGTGYSYEQYFGPGTRLTVT.

The V gene is TRBV7-2, the J gene TRBJ2-5; 8 nucleotides agree with TRBD2. The J segment lost 0 bases and the V segment lost 3 bases, leaving 12 bases of the junction unmatched. The germline V gene has CDR1 SGHTA and CDR2 FQGNSA. The CDR3 has 18 residues. The CDR3 spells CASSFGLAVGRNQETQYF. CDR3 DNA sequence: TGTGCCAGCAGCTTTGGACTAGCTGTAGGCCGAAACCAAGAGACCCAGTACTTC.

This chain joins TRBV4-1 and TRBJ2-2; D is perhaps TRBD1 (5 bases). The length of the CDR3 is 15 residues. CDR1 is MGHRA and CDR2 is YSYEKL in the germline V gene. V was shortened by 9 bases and J by 4 bases, with 18 bases between the two germline ends. In nucleotides, the CDR3 is TGCGCCAGACTCCTCCCACACACAGGCACCGGGGAGCTGTTTTTT. Encoded protein: CARLLPHTGTGELFF.

This clonotype was counted many times. The genes are TRBV5-1 and TRBJ1-1; 9 positions agree with TRBD1. J was trimmed by 6 bases and V by 3 bases; bases with no gene match: 6. In germline, CDR1 is SGHRS, CDR2 YFSETQ. This CDR3 is 14 amino acids long. This CDR3 is CASSSGTGRPEAFF. CDR3 nucleotide sequence: TGCGCCAGCAGCTCCGGGACAGGGAGACCTGAAGCTTTCTTT.

The chain recombines TRBV6-5 with TRBJ2-7, with 10 bases that match TRBD1. The CDR3 has 14 amino acids. CDR1 and CDR2 from the germline V gene are MNHEY and SVGAGI. V shed 6 bases and J 4 bases; nucleotides not matched to a gene: 6. CDR3 nucleotide sequence: TGTGCCAGCAGATTCGGGACAGGGGTTTACGAGCAGTACTTC. Protein: CASRFGTGVYEQYF.